Listed here are 22 T cell receptor beta chains from one sample, sequenced in a study of cytomegalovirus exposure and HLA in healthy donors (dated by TCRdb to about 2017). The library was built by means of the immunoSEQ multiplex PCR assay. The multiplex PCR relied on a mix of 60 forward primers for TCR Vbeta segments and 13 reverse primers for TCR Jbeta segments. TCRdb obtained this table from immuneACCESS and retained in-frame rearrangements with V and J assigned. These tables miss some clones; where compared with another copy, unresolved V genes account for less than half of the shortfall, and the remainder is unexplained. The sample has 180,000 or so clones on record, about three quarters of them singletons. The top ten constitute 0.6% to 0.9% of the sample. Sequencing was carried out using PBMCs. Receptors originate from a female donor in good health and CMV-seronegative.

The chain is built from TRBV6-5 and TRBJ2-2; 12 bases align to TRBD2. This CDR3 has 15 amino acids. Looked up from germline, CDR1 is MNHEY and CDR2 is SVGAGI. V was pared by 6 bases and J by 7 bases, with 6 bases of the junction left unmatched. CDR3 protein: CASRVLAGGFGELFF. The CDR3 nucleotides read TGTGCCAGCAGGGTACTAGCGGGAGGTTTCGGGGAGCTGTTTTTT.

CDR3 region: CASTLGQGLYF. The CDR3 nucleotides read TGTGCCAGCACCCTGGGACAGGGGTTGTACTTC. This chain uses TRBV6-6 with TRBJ2-5; TRBD1 matches at 10 bases. V dropped 7 bases and J dropped 13; count of bases not matched to a gene: 6. The V gene's germline CDR1 is MNHNY and CDR2 SVGAGI (reference sequence). This CDR3 region has 11 residues.

This chain connects TRBV18 to TRBJ1-1; 8 bases are shared with TRBD1. J gave up 5 bases and V 1 base, and 9 bases lay outside the gene matches. CDR1 KGHSH and CDR2 LQKENI come from the germline V gene. There are 16 residues in the CDR3. The CDR3 here is CASSPQRAGGKTEAFF. The CDR3 nucleotides are TGTGCCAGCTCACCACAAAGGGCAGGGGGCAAAACTGAAGCTTTCTTT.

V and J are TRBV27 and TRBJ2-7, with 10 bases lining up with TRBD2. The CDR3 is 15 amino acids. V dropped 7 bases and J dropped 8; count of bases not matched to a gene: 14. CDR1 MNHEY and CDR2 SMNVEV come from the germline V gene (reference sequence). CDR3 DNA sequence: TGTGCCAGCATGGGGGTGGCTAGCGGGAGAGGTAAGCAGTACTTC. Encoded protein: CASMGVASGRGKQYF.

The rearrangement uses TRBV7-2 and TRBJ2-1; D not certain. Trimming took off 6 bases at V and 4 bases at J, with 4 bases between the two ends. Germline V gives CDR1 SGHTA, CDR2 FQGNSA. The CDR3 sequence is 11 residues long. The CDR3 spells CASRAYNEQFF. The CDR3 nucleotides read TGTGCCAGCAGAGCTTACAATGAGCAGTTCTTC.

J is TRBJ1-1 and V is TRBV5-4; D is possibly TRBD1 (5 bases). Germline CDR1 reads SGHNT; CDR2 reads YYREEE (reference sequence). V was shortened by 0 bases and J by 6 bases, with 12 bases between the two germline ends. The CDR3 is made up of 14 amino acids. CDR3 in DNA: TGTGCCAGCAGCTTGGTTCAAGGGGAATCTGAAGCTTTCTTT. As protein: CASSLVQGESEAFF.

The J gene is TRBJ2-3, the V gene TRBV6-1, with no clear D. V was trimmed by 3 bases and J by 1 base, leaving 11 bases between them. In germline, CDR1 is MNHNS, CDR2 SASEGT. The CDR3 has 15 amino acids. The CDR3: CASSDGQTGTDTQYF. Here the CDR3 DNA reads TGTGCCAGCAGTGATGGGCAGACGGGCACAGATACGCAGTATTTT.

The chain employs TRBV14 and TRBJ1-2; unclear D gene. V lost 0 bases, J lost 4 bases, and 9 bases lay in between. Germline V gene sequence: CDR1 SGHDN, CDR2 FVKESK. The CDR3 runs 14 residues. CDR3 DNA: TGTGCCAGCAGCCAAGATGTCAGATCCTATGGCTACACCTTC. Protein: CASSQDVRSYGYTF.

This clone has only a few counts. The chain recombines TRBV7-6 with TRBJ2-5; the match to TRBD1 covers 7 bases. Germline trimming cut 5 bases from V and 1 base from J; bases unmatched to any gene: 7. CDR3 length equals 15 residues. Germline V lookup: CDR1 SGHVS, CDR2 FNYEAQ. CDR3 nucleotide sequence: TGTGCCAGCAGCACTACAACAGGGGCCCAAGAGACCCAGTACTTC. This encodes CASSTTTGAQETQYF.

This chain joins TRBV5-1 and TRBJ1-2; TRBD1 aligns across 8 bases. Germline values: CDR1 SGHRS, CDR2 YFSETQ. The CDR3 has 13 amino acids. The trim removed 4 bases at V and 4 bases at J, leaving 3 bases unmatched. This CDR3 is CASSPTGGYGYTF. The DNA for the CDR3 is TGCGCCAGCAGCCCTACAGGGGGCTATGGCTACACCTTC.

The genes are TRBV6-1 and TRBJ2-4, with D possibly being TRBD1 (5 bases). V gave up 10 bases and J gave up 12 bases, with 19 bases separating them. Germline assignment: CDR1 MNHNS and CDR2 SASEGT. This CDR3 comprises 12 residues. CDR3 bases: TGTGCCACCCAGGGAATCGAAGACAGTCAGTACTTC. Protein sequence: CATQGIEDSQYF.

Sample share makes this clone medium-sized. The gene calls are TRBV4-2 and TRBJ1-4; the match to TRBD1 covers 9 bases. Losses at the gene ends were 3 bases for V and 6 bases for J; bases not matched to a gene: 8. This CDR3 has 16 residues. Germline assignment: CDR1 LGHNA and CDR2 YNFKEQ. CDR3 loop: CASSQGEGQGHEKLFF. The CDR3 DNA reads TGTGCCAGCAGCCAGGGCGAGGGACAGGGCCATGAAAAACTGTTTTTT.

V is TRBV7-3 and J is TRBJ2-3; TRBD2 agrees at 9 bases. CDR1 and CDR2 (germline): SGHTA, FQGTGA. V shed 5 bases and J 0 bases; nucleotides not matched to a gene: 12. The CDR3 spans 18 residues. The CDR3, as DNA: TGTGCCAGCAGCCCAAATAGCGGGGGTCCCGCTAGCACAGATACGCAGTATTTT. It is translated as CASSPNSGGPASTDTQYF. The full variable domain, in which reference TRBV7-3 and TRBJ2-3 provide the parts outside the CDR3, is GAGVSQTPSNKVTEKGKYVELRCDPISGHTALYWYRQSLGQGPEFLIYFQGTGAADDSGLPNDRFFAVRPEGSVSTLKIQRTERGDSAVYLCASSPNSGGPASTDTQYFGPGTRLTVL.

This chain connects TRBV5-1 to TRBJ2-5, with D possibly TRBD2 on 6 matching bases. The DNA matches TRBJ2-7 better at its end, which makes the J call doubtful. CDR1 and CDR2 from the germline V gene are SGHRS and YFSETQ. CDR3 length: 16 residues. CDR3 loop: CASSLGWSRESYEQYF. The CDR3, as DNA: TGCGCCAGCAGCTTGGGGTGGAGTCGGGAGAGCTACGAGCAGTACTTC.

This chain uses TRBV11-2 with TRBJ2-7; no definite D call. Between the trimmed V and J ends, which lost 5 bases and 6 bases, there was a span of 11 bases. The CDR3 loop spans 12 amino acids. From germline, CDR1 is SGHAT and CDR2 FQNNGV. The CDR3 is CASSARRGEQYF. The CDR3 DNA is TGTGCCAGCAGCGCCCGAAGAGGCGAGCAGTACTTC.

V gene TRBV4-2 combines with J gene TRBJ2-7; 7 bases are shared with TRBD1. V was pared by 2 bases and J by 3 bases, with 4 bases of the junction left unmatched. CDR1 and CDR2 (germline): LGHNA, YNFKEQ. The CDR3 extends over 14 amino acids. The chain's CDR3 is CASSQRQGGYEQYF. Written as DNA, the CDR3 is TGTGCCAGCAGCCAACGACAGGGTGGCTACGAGCAGTACTTC.

The rearrangement joins TRBV6-1 to TRBJ1-1, with TRBD1 identical over 7 bases. The CDR3 spans 13 residues. Unmatched junction bases numbered 9, after V lost 11 bases and J lost 3 bases. In germline, CDR1 is MNHNS, CDR2 SASEGT. CDR3 sequence reads: CASSYRGDTEAFF. The CDR3 region has the DNA TGTGCCTCGTCGTACAGGGGAGACACTGAAGCTTTCTTT.

V usage is TRBV5-6 and J usage is TRBJ2-3; 7 nucleotides align to TRBD1. Germline loops: CDR1 SGHDT, CDR2 YYEEEE. The CDR3 has 15 residues. V dropped 4 bases and J dropped 3; count of bases not matched to a gene: 8. The CDR3 is CASSRSVRGTDTQYF. CDR3 sequence (DNA): TGTGCCAGCAGCCGATCGGTCAGGGGGACAGATACGCAGTATTTT.

This rearrangement joins TRBV7-2 to TRBJ2-1, with D unclear. The CDR3 is made up of 16 amino acids. V lost 0 bases and J 6 bases, leaving 15 bases between the germline ends. Looked up from germline, CDR1 is SGHTA and CDR2 is FQGNSA. The CDR3 here is CASSLATTYFGNEQFF. CDR3 DNA sequence: TGTGCCAGCAGCTTAGCCACGACTTACTTCGGCAATGAGCAGTTCTTC.

In its sample, this clone was seen once. V is TRBV29-1 and J is TRBJ2-3; 9 nucleotides agree with TRBD2. CDR3 length: 14 amino acids. The junction had 5 bases not matched to a gene; V was cut back by 5 bases and J by 2 bases. The V gene's germline CDR1 is SQVTM and CDR2 ANQGSEA. CDR3 sequence: CSVSLAGITDTQYF. The CDR3 nucleotides read TGCAGCGTTTCCCTAGCGGGGATCACAGATACGCAGTATTTT.

This chain joins TRBV4-2 and TRBJ2-3; D gene ambiguous. The CDR3 covers 14 residues. The V end lost 0 bases, the J end lost 3 bases, and 7 bases lay between the germline ends. Germline-derived CDR1 and CDR2 are LGHNA and YNFKEQ. CDR3 bases: TGTGCCAGCAGCCAAGAGAAGCTTACAGATACGCAGTATTTT. It is translated as CASSQEKLTDTQYF.

This clone was observed a few times. The chain couples TRBV11-2 to TRBJ2-7; tentative D call: TRBD2 (7 bases). The CDR3 is made up of 15 amino acids. Germline V CDR1 and CDR2: SGHAT, FQNNGV. V shed 0 bases and J shed 3 bases, with 12 bases lying between them. The DNA of the CDR3 is TGTGCCAGCAGCTTAGAAAGGGGAGGGGGCTACGAGCAGTACTTC. It is translated as CASSLERGGGYEQYF.